Following are 28 T cell receptor beta chains from one sample sequenced in a study of control samples from healthy donors and cancer patients. TCRdb's table, derived via immunoSEQ multiplex PCR, lists solely in-frame clones and lacks some. Of some 120,000 clones listed, just over 90% are singletons. Sequencing was done on a sample of PBMCs. These TCRs come from a man aged 45 to 65 with head and neck cancer.

The rearrangement joins TRBV27 to TRBJ1-2, with 11 positions matching TRBD1. The CDR3 is made up of 15 amino acids. Unmatched junction bases numbered 13, after V lost 8 bases and J lost 8 bases. Germline CDR1 and CDR2: MNHEY and SMNVEV (reference sequence). The CDR3 coding sequence is TGTGCCAGCTCCAACATCCGGACAGGGGGCCGGGGCTACACCTTC. It specifies CASSNIRTGGRGYTF.

This chain links TRBV6-5 with TRBJ1-5, with no clear D. The CDR3 runs to 14 residues. Germline lookup yields CDR1 MNHEY and CDR2 SVGAGI. The V end was cut by 8 bases, the J end by 3 bases, with 14 bases between. The chain's CDR3 is CASLDPGTNQPQHF. The DNA of the CDR3 is TGTGCCAGCCTCGACCCGGGTACCAATCAGCCCCAGCATTTT.

The gene calls are TRBV7-2 and TRBJ2-7; 7 positions match TRBD2. The CDR3 totals 14 residues. Germline CDR1 and CDR2: SGHTA and FQGNSA. J lost 0 bases, V lost 4 bases, and 3 bases had no gene match. The CDR3 DNA reads TGTGCCAGCAGCTATACTAGCGCCTCCTACGAGCAGTACTTC. As protein: CASSYTSASYEQYF.

CDR3 in amino acids: CASSYSGVGTEAFF. The CDR3 coding sequence is TGTGCCAGCAGTTACTCGGGGGTGGGCACTGAAGCTTTCTTT. This chain uses TRBV6-2 or TRBV6-3 with TRBJ1-1; TRBD1 might be the D (5 bases). The V gene lost 0 bases and the J gene lost 4 bases, with 9 bases spanning the gap. The CDR3 spans 14 residues. From germline, CDR1 is MNHEY and CDR2 SVGEGT.

This rearrangement joins TRBV12-3 or TRBV12-4 to TRBJ1-1, with D uncertain. CDR3 length: 13 residues. V was clipped by 4 bases and J by 6 bases, with 12 bases between them. The CDR3 is CASSSAGGPEAFF. CDR3 in DNA: TGTGCCAGCAGTTCCGCGGGAGGACCTGAAGCTTTCTTT.

The chain couples TRBV6-2 or TRBV6-3 to TRBJ2-1; D gene unclear. The V and J ends lost 5 bases and 6 bases respectively, with 17 bases between them. This CDR3 is 15 amino acids long. Per the germline V gene, CDR1 is MNHEY and CDR2 is SVGEGT. The CDR3 DNA sequence: TGTGCCAGCAGTACCACCGGGCCCCATCCCAATGAGCAGTTCTTC. Translated: CASSTTGPHPNEQFF.

The genes are TRBV27 and TRBJ1-4; D remains ambiguous. Deletions cut 4 bases from V and 6 bases from J, with 12 bases between. The CDR3 runs 14 residues. Germline-derived CDR1 and CDR2 are MNHEY and SMNVEV (reference sequence). The CDR3, as DNA: TGTGCCAGCAGTTCGGCAGGAATAGATGAAAAACTGTTTTTT. This sequence encodes CASSSAGIDEKLFF.

The chain combines TRBV6-5 with TRBJ2-7; TRBD1 agrees at 9 bases. Germline CDR1 is MNHEY and CDR2 is SVGAGI. J gave up 5 bases and V 5 bases, and 4 bases lay outside the gene matches. The CDR3 is made up of 13 amino acids. CDR3 loop: CASSPQGADEQYF. The CDR3 DNA reads TGTGCCAGCAGTCCACAGGGGGCGGACGAGCAGTACTTC.

The chain couples TRBV19 to TRBJ2-5; D remains unclear. With 1 base removed from V and 4 bases from J, the gap between germline ends came to 7 bases. The CDR3 covers 13 residues. The germline V gene has CDR1 LNHDA and CDR2 SQIVND (reference sequence). CDR3 protein: CASSIAGSETQYF. The CDR3 DNA reads TGTGCCAGTAGTATAGCCGGGTCAGAGACCCAGTACTTC.

DNA for the CDR3: TGTGCCAGCAGTAGTAACACCGGGGAGCTGTTTTTT. This codes for CASSSNTGELFF. The chain is built from TRBV6-5 and TRBJ2-2; D unresolved. This CDR3 region has 12 residues. V was shortened by 5 bases and J by 2 bases, with 3 bases between the two germline ends. Germline V gene data show CDR1 as MNHEY and CDR2 as SVGAGI.

The rearrangement links TRBV6-5 to TRBJ1-1; 7 bases fit TRBD1. V lost 5 bases, J lost 6 bases, and 6 bases stayed unmatched. CDR1 and CDR2 (germline): MNHEY, SVGAGI. The CDR3 totals 13 residues. CDR3 sequence (DNA): TGTGCCAGCAGTAACAGGGGACGCGCTGAAGCTTTCTTT. Amino acid sequence: CASSNRGRAEAFF.

This chain uses TRBV6-1 with TRBJ2-1; no clear D gene. CDR1 is MNHNS, CDR2 SASEGT, per germline. CDR3 length: 13 amino acids. Deletions cut 2 bases from V and 6 bases from J, with 8 bases between. CDR3 sequence reads: CASSERLPNEQFF. In DNA form, the CDR3 reads TGTGCCAGCAGTGAAAGACTGCCCAATGAGCAGTTCTTC.

The V call is TRBV7-9, the J call TRBJ2-5, with D possibly TRBD2 on 6 matching bases. V lost 5 bases and J 4 bases, leaving 20 bases between the germline ends. CDR3 length equals 16 residues. Germline values: CDR1 SEHNR, CDR2 FQNEAQ (reference sequence). The CDR3 is CASSARLGRLLETQYF. The CDR3 DNA sequence: TGTGCCAGCAGCGCCAGACTAGGACGTCTCCTAGAGACCCAGTACTTC.

The rearrangement links TRBV4-1 to TRBJ2-1; 10 bases are a match to TRBD1. The CDR3 consists of 15 residues. The V gene's germline CDR1 is MGHRA and CDR2 YSYEKL. After removal of 4 bases from V and 3 bases from J, the junction contained 3 bases not matched to a gene. CDR3 DNA: TGCGCCAGCAGCCGGGGACAGGGGTTCTACAATGAGCAGTTCTTC. It codes for CASSRGQGFYNEQFF.

The chain is built from TRBV28 and TRBJ2-1, with D uncertain. Germline assignment: CDR1 MDHEN and CDR2 SYDVKM. This CDR3 is built from 12 residues. V gave up 5 bases and J gave up 9 bases, with 11 bases separating them. The DNA for the CDR3 is TGTGCCAGCAGTGCGACCGGCGGTGAGCAGTTCTTC. It is translated as CASSATGGEQFF.

Here the CDR3 DNA reads TGTGCCAGTACCTGGACAGGGGGCGAGGTAAATGGCTACACCTTC. Its translation is CASTWTGGEVNGYTF. This chain connects TRBV19 to TRBJ1-2, with 11 bases aligning to TRBD1. Trimming took 7 bases from V and 6 from J; bases not matched to a gene: 10. CDR3 size: 15 residues. The V gene's germline CDR1 is LNHDA and CDR2 SQIVND (reference sequence).

The chain carries TRBV24-1 and TRBJ2-2, with unresolved D. The V end lost 0 bases, the J end lost 2 bases, and 6 bases lay between the germline ends. This CDR3 is built from 15 residues. In germline, CDR1 is KGHDR, CDR2 SFDVKD. The CDR3 loop is CATSDLQVNTGELFF. The DNA of the CDR3 is TGTGCCACCAGTGATTTGCAGGTTAACACCGGGGAGCTGTTTTTT.

The chain combines TRBV2 with TRBJ2-7; 11 nucleotides agree with TRBD1. CDR1 and CDR2 (germline): SNHLY, FYNNEI. V was pared by 6 bases and J by 5 bases, with 3 bases of the junction left unmatched. This CDR3 has 13 amino acids. As DNA, the CDR3 is TGTGCCAGCAGACGGGACAGGGGGGACGAGCAGTACTTC. It encodes CASRRDRGDEQYF.

This clone was seen once. One junction end disagrees with the germline gene, perhaps due to a read error. This rearrangement joins TRBV30 to TRBJ1-4, with no clear D. Germline V gives CDR1 GTSNPN, CDR2 SVGIG (reference sequence). The length of the CDR3 is 14 residues. The CDR3 DNA reads as TGTGCCCGTCGGGCCCCGGGAGGTAATCAAAAACTGTTTTTT. Amino acids: CARRAPGGNQKLFF.

The chain recombines TRBV6-2 or TRBV6-3 with TRBJ2-1; 15 bases agree with TRBD2. The CDR3 totals 13 residues. Trimming removed 4 bases from V and 15 bases from J; junction bases left unmatched: 4. In germline, CDR1 is MNHEY, CDR2 SVGEGT. CDR3 region: CASSSGLAGGLFF. The CDR3 region has the DNA TGTGCCAGCAGTTCAGGACTAGCGGGGGGGCTGTTCTTC.

The CDR3 is CASSMLGGESEQYF. The CDR3 DNA reads as TGTGCCAGTAGTATGTTAGGGGGAGAGTCCGAGCAGTACTTC. This rearrangement joins TRBV19 to TRBJ2-7, with a weak D call TRBD1 (6 bases). V was clipped by 3 bases and J by 6 bases, with 15 bases between them. The CDR3 consists of 14 residues. Germline loops: CDR1 LNHDA, CDR2 SQIVND (reference sequence).

The V gene is TRBV18, the J gene TRBJ1-4; 7 nucleotides align to TRBD1. J gave up 4 bases and V 3 bases, and 2 bases lay outside the gene matches. The germline CDR1 and CDR2 sequences are KGHSH and LQKENI. CDR3 length: 14 residues. The CDR3 DNA sequence: TGTGCCAGCTCACCTCCAGGGGGTAATGAAAAACTGTTTTTT. As protein: CASSPPGGNEKLFF.

This clone is a singleton in its sample. The V gene is TRBV6-5, the J gene TRBJ1-2; 8 bases are shared with TRBD1. Germline V gene data show CDR1 as MNHEY and CDR2 as SVGAGI. V lost 6 bases, J lost 4 bases, and 1 base stayed unmatched. CDR3 length equals 12 residues. CDR3 nucleotide sequence: TGTGCCAGCAGCACAGGGGGCTATGGCTACACCTTC. This gives the protein CASSTGGYGYTF.

The chain is built from TRBV4-3 and TRBJ1-5; possibly TRBD1 for D (6 bases). This CDR3 contains 16 residues. Trimming pared 0 bases from V and 4 bases from J, leaving 13 bases between. Germline V gene data show CDR1 as LGHNA and CDR2 as YSLEER. CDR3 coding DNA: TGCGCCAGCAGCCAAGATCGGGTGGACAGTAATCAGCCCCAGCATTTT. Residues: CASSQDRVDSNQPQHF.

In its sample, this clone was seen once. The gene calls are TRBV5-8 and TRBJ1-2, with D perhaps TRBD1 (6 bases). The CDR3 loop spans 15 amino acids. Germline lookup yields CDR1 SGHTS and CDR2 YDEGEE. V was pared by 4 bases and J by 5 bases, with 18 bases between. CDR3 DNA sequence: TGTGCCAGCAGCCCAACAGGGTCCAGACCGTATGGCTACACCTTC. This gives the protein CASSPTGSRPYGYTF. Supplemented by reference TRBV5-8 and TRBJ1-2, the full variable domain reads EAGVTQSPTHLIKTRGQQATLRCSPISGHTSVYWYQQALGLGLQFLLWYDEGEERNRGNFPPRFSGRQFPNYSSELNVNALELEDSALYLCASSPTGSRPYGYTFGSGTRLTVV.

The chain has TRBV6-5 and TRBJ2-7; 10 nucleotides agree with TRBD2. Losses at the gene ends were 4 bases for V and 1 base for J; bases not matched to a gene: 7. The CDR3 runs 16 residues. Germline V lookup: CDR1 MNHEY, CDR2 SVGAGI. The CDR3 sequence is CASSSPRAGGSYEQYF. The DNA of the CDR3 is TGTGCCAGCAGTTCCCCACGAGCGGGGGGGTCCTACGAGCAGTACTTC.

This sequence joins TRBV28 and TRBJ2-7; D is uncertain. This CDR3 has 11 amino acids. Trimming removed 5 bases from V and 9 bases from J, with 11 bases in between. Germline CDR1 is MDHEN and CDR2 is SYDVKM. The CDR3 here is CASSTLRGQYF. The CDR3 region has the DNA TGTGCCAGCAGTACTTTACGCGGGCAGTACTTC.

This rearrangement joins TRBV19 to TRBJ2-2; TRBD1 might be the D (6 bases). The V end was cut by 1 base, the J end by 0 bases, with 6 bases between. The length of the CDR3 is 15 residues. Germline V gene sequence: CDR1 LNHDA, CDR2 SQIVND (reference sequence). The CDR3 protein is CASSIGTANTGELFF. The CDR3 DNA reads TGTGCCAGTAGTATAGGGACAGCGAACACCGGGGAGCTGTTTTTT.